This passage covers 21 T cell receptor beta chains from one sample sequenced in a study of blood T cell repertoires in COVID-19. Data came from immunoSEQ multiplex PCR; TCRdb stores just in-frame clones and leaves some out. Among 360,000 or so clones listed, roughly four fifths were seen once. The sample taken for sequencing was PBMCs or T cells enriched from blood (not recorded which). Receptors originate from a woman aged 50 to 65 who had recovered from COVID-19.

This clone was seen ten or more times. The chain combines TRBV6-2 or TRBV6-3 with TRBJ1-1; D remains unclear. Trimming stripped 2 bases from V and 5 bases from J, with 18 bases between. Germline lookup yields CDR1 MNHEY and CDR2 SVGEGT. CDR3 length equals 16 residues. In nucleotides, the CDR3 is TGTGCCAGCAGTTACGGGTTTGGCTCCCCCGGGACTGAAGCTTTCTTT. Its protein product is CASSYGFGSPGTEAFF.

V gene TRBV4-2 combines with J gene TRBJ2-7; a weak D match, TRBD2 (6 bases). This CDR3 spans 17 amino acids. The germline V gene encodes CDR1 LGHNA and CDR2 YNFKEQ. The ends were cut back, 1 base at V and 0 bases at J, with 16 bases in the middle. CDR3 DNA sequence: TGTGCCAGCAGCCAAGTCGGAGCGGGCGATTCCTCCTACGAGCAGTACTTC. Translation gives CASSQVGAGDSSYEQYF.

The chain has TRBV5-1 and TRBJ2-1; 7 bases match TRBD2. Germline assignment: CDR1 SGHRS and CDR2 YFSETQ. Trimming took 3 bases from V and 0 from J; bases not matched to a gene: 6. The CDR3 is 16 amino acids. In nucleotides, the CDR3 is TGCGCCAGCAGCTCCGACCTAGCGGTCTCCTACAATGAGCAGTTCTTC. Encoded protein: CASSSDLAVSYNEQFF.

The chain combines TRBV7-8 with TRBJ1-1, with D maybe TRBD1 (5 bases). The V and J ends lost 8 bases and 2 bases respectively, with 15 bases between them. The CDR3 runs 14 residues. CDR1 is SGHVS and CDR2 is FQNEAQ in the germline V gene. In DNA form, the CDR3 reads TGTGCCAGCGGCCCCAGGGTCCCTAACACTGAAGCTTTCTTT. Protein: CASGPRVPNTEAFF.

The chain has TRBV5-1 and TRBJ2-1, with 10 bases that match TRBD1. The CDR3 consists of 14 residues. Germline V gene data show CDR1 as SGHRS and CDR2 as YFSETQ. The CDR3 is CATTPGQGMNEQFF. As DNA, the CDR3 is TGCGCAACAACACCGGGACAGGGGATGAATGAGCAGTTCTTC.

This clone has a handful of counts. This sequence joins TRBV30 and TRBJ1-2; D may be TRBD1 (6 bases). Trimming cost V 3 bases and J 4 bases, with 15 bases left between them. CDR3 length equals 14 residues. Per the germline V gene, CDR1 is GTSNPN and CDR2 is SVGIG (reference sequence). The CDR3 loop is CAWRVTGSGYGYTF. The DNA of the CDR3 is TGTGCCTGGAGGGTAACAGGGTCGGGCTATGGCTACACCTTC. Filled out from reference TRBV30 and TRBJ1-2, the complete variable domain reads SQTIHQWPATLVQPVGSPLSLECTVEGTSNPNLYWYRQAAGRGLQLLFYSVGIGQISSEVPQNLSASRPQDRQFILSSKKLLLSDSGFYLCAWRVTGSGYGYTFGSGTRLTVV.

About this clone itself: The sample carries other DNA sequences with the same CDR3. DNA of the CDR3: TGTGCCAGCAGTTCAGGGTCTGGAAACACCATATATTTT. Encoded protein: CASSSGSGNTIYF. The V gene is TRBV28, the J gene TRBJ1-3, with TRBD1 as a possible D gene (5 bases). Trimming shortened V by 4 bases and J by 1 base, and 5 bases separated the two germline ends. The CDR3 covers 13 residues. The germline V gene encodes CDR1 MDHEN and CDR2 SYDVKM. The full variable domain, rest sourced from reference TRBV28 and TRBJ1-3, is DVKVTQSSRYLVKRTGEKVFLECVQDMDHENMFWYRQDPGLGLRLIYFSYDVKMKEKGDIPEGYSVSREKKERFSLILESASTNQTSMYLCASSSGSGNTIYFGEGSWLTVV.

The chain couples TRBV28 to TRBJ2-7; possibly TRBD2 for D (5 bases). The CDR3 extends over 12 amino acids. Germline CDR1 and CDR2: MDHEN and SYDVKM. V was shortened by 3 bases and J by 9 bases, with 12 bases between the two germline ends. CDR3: CASSFPFGMQYF. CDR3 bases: TGTGCCAGCAGTTTCCCCTTCGGGATGCAGTACTTC.

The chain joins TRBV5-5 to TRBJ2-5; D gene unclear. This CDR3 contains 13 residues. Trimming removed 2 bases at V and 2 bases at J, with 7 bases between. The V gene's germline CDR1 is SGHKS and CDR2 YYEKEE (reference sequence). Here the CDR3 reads CASSFGEQETQYF. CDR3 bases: TGTGCCAGCAGCTTTGGAGAGCAAGAGACCCAGTACTTC.

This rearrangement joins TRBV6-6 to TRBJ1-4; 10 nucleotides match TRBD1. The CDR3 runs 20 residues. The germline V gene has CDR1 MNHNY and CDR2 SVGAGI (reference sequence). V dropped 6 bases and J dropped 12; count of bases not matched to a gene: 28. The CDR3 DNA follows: TGTGCCAGCAGCGCCCTTGATCGGTTCGGGACAGGGGCCCGAGGGCGGCAACTGTTTTTT. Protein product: CASSALDRFGTGARGRQLFF.

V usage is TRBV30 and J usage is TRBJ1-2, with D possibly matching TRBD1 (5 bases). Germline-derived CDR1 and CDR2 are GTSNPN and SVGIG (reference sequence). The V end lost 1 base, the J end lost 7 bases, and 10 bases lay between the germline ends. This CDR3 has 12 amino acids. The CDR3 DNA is TGTGCCTGGAGTGCGGGGGGAGGTGGCTACACCTTC. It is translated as CAWSAGGGGYTF.

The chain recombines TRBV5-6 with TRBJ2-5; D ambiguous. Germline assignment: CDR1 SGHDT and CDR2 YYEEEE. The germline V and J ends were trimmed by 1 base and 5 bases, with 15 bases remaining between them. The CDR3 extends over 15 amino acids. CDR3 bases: TGTGCCAGCAGCTTGTCCCTAGGTCGGTACGAGACCCAGTACTTC. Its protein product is CASSLSLGRYETQYF.

CDR3 sequence reads: CASSRGGQMNTEAFF. The CDR3 DNA follows: TGTGCCAGCAGCCGGGGCGGACAAATGAACACTGAAGCTTTCTTT. The chain uses TRBV4-2 and TRBJ1-1; TRBD1 might be the D (5 bases). V was trimmed by 4 bases and J by 0 bases, leaving 12 bases between them. Germline CDR1 and CDR2: LGHNA and YNFKEQ. The CDR3 runs 15 residues.

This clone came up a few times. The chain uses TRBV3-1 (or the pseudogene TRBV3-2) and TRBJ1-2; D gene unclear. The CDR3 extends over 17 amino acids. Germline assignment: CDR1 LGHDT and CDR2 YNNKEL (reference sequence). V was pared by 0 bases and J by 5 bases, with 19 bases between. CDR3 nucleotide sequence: TGTGCCAGCAGCCAAGATTTTTCCGGGGAGGGCATTTATGGCTACACCTTC. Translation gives CASSQDFSGEGIYGYTF.

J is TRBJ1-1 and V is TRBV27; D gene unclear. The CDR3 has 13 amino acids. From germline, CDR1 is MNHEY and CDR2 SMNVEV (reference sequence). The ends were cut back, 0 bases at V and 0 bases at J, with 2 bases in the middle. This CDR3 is CASSLSMNTEAFF. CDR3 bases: TGTGCCAGCAGTTTATCCATGAACACTGAAGCTTTCTTT.

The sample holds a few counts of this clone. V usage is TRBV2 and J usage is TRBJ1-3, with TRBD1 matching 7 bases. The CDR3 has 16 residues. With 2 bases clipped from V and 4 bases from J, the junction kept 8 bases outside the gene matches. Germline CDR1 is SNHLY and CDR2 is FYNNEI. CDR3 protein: CASSERGQLGGNTIYF. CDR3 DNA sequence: TGTGCCAGCAGTGAAAGGGGGCAATTAGGAGGAAACACCATATATTTT.

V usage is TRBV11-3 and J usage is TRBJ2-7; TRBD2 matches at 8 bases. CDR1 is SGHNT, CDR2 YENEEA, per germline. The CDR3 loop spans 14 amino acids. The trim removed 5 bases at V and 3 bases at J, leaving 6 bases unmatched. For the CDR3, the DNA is TGTGCCAGCAGCCTCCAGGGACTAGGCTACGAGCAGTACTTC. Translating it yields CASSLQGLGYEQYF.

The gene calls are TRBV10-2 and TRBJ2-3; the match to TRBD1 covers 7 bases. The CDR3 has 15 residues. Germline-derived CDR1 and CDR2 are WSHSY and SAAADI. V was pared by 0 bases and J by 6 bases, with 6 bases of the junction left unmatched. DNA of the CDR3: TGCGCCAGCAGTGAGTCTCCAGGGGGAATGGATACGCAGTATTTT. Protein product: CASSESPGGMDTQYF.

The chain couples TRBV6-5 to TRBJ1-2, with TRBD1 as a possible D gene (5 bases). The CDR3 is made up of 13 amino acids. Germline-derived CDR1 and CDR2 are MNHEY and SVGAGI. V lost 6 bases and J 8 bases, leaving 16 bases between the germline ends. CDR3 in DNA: TGTGCCAGCAGCAAGGCGGGGGTAAGCGGCTACACCTTC. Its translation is CASSKAGVSGYTF.

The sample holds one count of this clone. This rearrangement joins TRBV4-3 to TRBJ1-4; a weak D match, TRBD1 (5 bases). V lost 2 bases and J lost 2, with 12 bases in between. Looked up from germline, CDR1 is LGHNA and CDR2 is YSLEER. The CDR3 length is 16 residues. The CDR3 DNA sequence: TGCGCCAGCAGCCAAAACGCAGGGAGGACTAATGAAAAACTGTTTTTT. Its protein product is CASSQNAGRTNEKLFF.

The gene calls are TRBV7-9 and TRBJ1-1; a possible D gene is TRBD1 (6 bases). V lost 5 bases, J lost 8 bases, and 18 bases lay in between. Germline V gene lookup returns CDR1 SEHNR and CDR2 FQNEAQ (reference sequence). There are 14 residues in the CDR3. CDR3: CASSLGGVGAEAFF. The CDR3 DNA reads TGTGCCAGCAGCCTAGGGGGAGTTGGCGCGGAAGCTTTCTTT.